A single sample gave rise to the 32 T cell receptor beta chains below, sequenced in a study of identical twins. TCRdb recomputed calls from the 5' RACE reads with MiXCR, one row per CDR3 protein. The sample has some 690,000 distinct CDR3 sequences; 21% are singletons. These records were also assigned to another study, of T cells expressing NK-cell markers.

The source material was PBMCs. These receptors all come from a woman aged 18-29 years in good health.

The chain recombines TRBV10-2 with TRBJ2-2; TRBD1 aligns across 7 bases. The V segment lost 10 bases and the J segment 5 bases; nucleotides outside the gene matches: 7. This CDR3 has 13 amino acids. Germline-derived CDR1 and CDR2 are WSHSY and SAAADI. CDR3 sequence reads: CAIHRGSTGELFF. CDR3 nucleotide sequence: TGCGCCATTCACAGGGGCTCAACCGGGGAGCTGTTTTTT.

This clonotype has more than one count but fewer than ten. In DNA, the CDR3 is TGCGCCAGCAGTGAAATAGCGGGAGGGCCAGGAGATACGCAGTATTTT. This translates into CASSEIAGGPGDTQYF. This rearrangement joins TRBV10-2 to TRBJ2-3; TRBD2 aligns across 11 bases. The junction had 7 bases not matched to a gene; V was cut back by 3 bases and J by 5 bases. Per germline, CDR1 WSHSY and CDR2 SAAADI. The CDR3 totals 16 residues.

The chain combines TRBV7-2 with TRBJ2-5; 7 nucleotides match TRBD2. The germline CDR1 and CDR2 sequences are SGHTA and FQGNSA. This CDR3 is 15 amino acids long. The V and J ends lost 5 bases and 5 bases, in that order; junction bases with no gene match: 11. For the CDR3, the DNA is TGTGCCAGCAGCCCCCAGACTAGCCCTAGGGAGACCCAGTACTTC. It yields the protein CASSPQTSPRETQYF.

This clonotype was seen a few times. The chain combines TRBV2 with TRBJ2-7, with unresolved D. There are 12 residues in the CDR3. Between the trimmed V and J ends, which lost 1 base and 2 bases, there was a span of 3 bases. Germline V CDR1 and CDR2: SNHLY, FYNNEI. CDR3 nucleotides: TGTGCCAGCAGTGAAGTAACCTACGAGCAGTACTTC. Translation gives CASSEVTYEQYF.

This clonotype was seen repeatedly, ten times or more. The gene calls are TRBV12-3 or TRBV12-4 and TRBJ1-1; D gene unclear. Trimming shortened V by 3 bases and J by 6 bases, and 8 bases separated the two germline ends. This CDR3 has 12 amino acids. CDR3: CASSLVGAEAFF. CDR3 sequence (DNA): TGTGCCAGCAGTTTGGTGGGAGCTGAAGCTTTCTTT.

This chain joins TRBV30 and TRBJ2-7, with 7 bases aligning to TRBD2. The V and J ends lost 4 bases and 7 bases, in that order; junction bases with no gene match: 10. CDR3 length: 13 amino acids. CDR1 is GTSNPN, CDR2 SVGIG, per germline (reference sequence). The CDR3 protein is CAWTSGDLREQYF. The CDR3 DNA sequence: TGTGCCTGGACTAGCGGAGATCTGAGGGAGCAGTACTTC.

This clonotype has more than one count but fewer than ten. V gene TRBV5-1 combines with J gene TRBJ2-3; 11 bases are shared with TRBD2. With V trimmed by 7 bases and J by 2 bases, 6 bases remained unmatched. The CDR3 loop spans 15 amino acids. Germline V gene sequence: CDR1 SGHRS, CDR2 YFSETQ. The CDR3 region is CASGIAGGHTDTQYF. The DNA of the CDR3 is TGCGCCAGCGGTATAGCGGGGGGGCACACAGATACGCAGTATTTT. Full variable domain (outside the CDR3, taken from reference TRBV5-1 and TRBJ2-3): KAGVTQTPRYLIKTRGQQVTLSCSPISGHRSVSWYQQTPGQGLQFLFEYFSETQRNKGNFPGRFSGRQFSNSRSEMNVSTLELGDSALYLCASGIAGGHTDTQYFGPGTRLTVL.

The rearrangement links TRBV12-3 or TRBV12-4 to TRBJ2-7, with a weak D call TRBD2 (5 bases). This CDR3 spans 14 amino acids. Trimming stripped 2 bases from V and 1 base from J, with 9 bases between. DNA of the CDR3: TGTGCCAGCAGTTTAAATGGGAGATCCTACGAGCAGTACTTC. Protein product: CASSLNGRSYEQYF.

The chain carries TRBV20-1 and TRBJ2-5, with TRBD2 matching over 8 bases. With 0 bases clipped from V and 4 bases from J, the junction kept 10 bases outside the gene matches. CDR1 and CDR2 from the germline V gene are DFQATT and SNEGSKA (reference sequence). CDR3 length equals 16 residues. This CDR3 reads CSARDRRRGVGETQYF. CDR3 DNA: TGCAGTGCTAGAGATCGAAGGCGGGGGGTAGGAGAGACCCAGTACTTC.

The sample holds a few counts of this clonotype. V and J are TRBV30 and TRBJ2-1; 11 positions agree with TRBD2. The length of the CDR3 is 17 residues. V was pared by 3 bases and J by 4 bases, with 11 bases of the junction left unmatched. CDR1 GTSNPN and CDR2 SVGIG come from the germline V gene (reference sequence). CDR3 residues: CAWSRITGTSGYNEQFF. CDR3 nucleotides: TGTGCCTGGAGCAGAATTACCGGGACTAGCGGATACAATGAGCAGTTCTTC.

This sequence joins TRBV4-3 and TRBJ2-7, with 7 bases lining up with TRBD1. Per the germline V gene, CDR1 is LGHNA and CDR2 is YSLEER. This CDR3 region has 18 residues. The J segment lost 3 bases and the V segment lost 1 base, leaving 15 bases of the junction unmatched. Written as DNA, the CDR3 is TGCGCCAGCAGCCAAGCTGCATCCTCCGGGACAGTCATCTACGAGCAGTACTTC. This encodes CASSQAASSGTVIYEQYF.

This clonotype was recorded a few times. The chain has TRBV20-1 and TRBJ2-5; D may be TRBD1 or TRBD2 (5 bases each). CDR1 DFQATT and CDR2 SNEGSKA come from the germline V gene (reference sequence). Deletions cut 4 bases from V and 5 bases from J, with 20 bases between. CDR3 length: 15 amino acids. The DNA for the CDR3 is TGCAGTGCTACCGGGGCGCACGGTACCAGTGAGACCCAGTACTTC. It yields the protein CSATGAHGTSETQYF.

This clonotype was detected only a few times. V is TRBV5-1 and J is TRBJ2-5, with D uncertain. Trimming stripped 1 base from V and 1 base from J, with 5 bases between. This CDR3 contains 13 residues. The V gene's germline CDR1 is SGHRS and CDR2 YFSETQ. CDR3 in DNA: TGCGCCAGCAGCTTGATATTCCAAGAGACCCAGTACTTC. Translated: CASSLIFQETQYF.

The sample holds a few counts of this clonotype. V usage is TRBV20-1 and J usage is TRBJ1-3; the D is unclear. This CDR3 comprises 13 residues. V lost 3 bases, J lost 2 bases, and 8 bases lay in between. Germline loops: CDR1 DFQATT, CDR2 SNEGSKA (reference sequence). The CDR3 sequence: CSASSAAGNTIYF. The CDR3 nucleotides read TGCAGTGCTAGCTCCGCCGCTGGAAACACCATATATTTT.

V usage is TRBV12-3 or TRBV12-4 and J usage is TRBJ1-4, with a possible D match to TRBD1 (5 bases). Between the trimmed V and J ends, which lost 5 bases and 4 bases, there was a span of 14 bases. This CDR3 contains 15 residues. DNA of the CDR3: TGTGCCAGCAGTCCCACGGAAGGGGTTAATGAAAAACTGTTTTTT. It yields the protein CASSPTEGVNEKLFF.

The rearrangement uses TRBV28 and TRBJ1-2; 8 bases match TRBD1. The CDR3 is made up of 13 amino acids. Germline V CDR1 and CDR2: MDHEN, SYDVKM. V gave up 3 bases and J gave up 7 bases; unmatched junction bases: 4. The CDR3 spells CASSLDRASGYTF. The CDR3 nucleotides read TGTGCCAGCAGTTTGGACAGGGCGTCTGGCTACACCTTC.

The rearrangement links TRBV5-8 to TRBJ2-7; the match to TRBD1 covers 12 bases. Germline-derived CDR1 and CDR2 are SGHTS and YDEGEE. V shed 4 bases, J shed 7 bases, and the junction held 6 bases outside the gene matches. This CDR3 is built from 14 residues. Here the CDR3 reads CASSVGQGAFEQYF. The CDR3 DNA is TGTGCCAGCAGCGTGGGACAGGGGGCCTTTGAGCAGTACTTC.

The CDR3 DNA reads TGTGCCAGCAGCCTACGTCTGGGATCGATGAACACTGAAGCTTTCTTT. Translating it yields CASSLRLGSMNTEAFF. This chain connects TRBV7-9 to TRBJ1-1; D ambiguous. This CDR3 has 16 residues. Germline V gene sequence: CDR1 SEHNR, CDR2 FQNEAQ (reference sequence). V lost 5 bases, J lost 0 bases, and 16 bases lay in between.

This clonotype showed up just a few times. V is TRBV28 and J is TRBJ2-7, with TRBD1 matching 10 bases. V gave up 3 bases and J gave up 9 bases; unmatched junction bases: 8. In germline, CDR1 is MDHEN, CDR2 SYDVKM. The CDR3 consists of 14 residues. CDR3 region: CASSLGTGVRGQYF. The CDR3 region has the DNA TGTGCCAGCAGTTTGGGGACAGGGGTACGAGGGCAGTACTTC.

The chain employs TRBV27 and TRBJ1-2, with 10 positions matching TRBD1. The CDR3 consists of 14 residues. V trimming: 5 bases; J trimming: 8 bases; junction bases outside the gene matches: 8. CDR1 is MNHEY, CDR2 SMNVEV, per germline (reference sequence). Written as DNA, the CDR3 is TGTGCCAGCAGTCAAACCGGGACAGGGGAGGGCTACACCTTC. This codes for CASSQTGTGEGYTF.

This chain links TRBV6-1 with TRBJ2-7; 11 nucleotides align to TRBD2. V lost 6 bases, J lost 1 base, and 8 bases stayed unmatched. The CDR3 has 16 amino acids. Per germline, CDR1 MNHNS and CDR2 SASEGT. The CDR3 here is CASRNPGTSGSYEQYF. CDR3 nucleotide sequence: TGTGCCAGCAGAAACCCCGGGACTAGCGGATCCTACGAGCAGTACTTC.

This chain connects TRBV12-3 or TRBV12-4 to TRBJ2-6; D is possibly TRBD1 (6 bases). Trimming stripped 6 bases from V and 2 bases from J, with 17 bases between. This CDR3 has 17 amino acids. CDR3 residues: CASREQGRRAGANVLTF. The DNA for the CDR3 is TGTGCCAGCAGGGAACAGGGCCGGCGGGCTGGGGCCAACGTCCTGACTTTC.

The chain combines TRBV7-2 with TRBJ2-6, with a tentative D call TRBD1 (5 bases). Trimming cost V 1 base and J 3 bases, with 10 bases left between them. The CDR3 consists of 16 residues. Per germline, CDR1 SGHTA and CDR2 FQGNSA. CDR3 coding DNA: TGTGCCAGCAGCTTAGTTCTAGGGGATGGGGCCAACGTCCTGACTTTC. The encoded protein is CASSLVLGDGANVLTF.

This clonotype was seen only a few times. CDR3 DNA sequence: TGTGCCAGCACCTATTTTGCGGGGGAACGAAATACGCAGTATTTT. This sequence encodes CASTYFAGERNTQYF. The chain carries TRBV7-3 and TRBJ2-3; 7 nucleotides match TRBD2. The CDR3 is 15 residues long. Unmatched junction bases numbered 14, after V lost 7 bases and J lost 7 bases. Germline V gene sequence: CDR1 SGHTA, CDR2 FQGTGA.

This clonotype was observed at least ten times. In DNA form, the CDR3 reads TGCAGTGCTAGACGCCTAGCGGGAGTCGTGGCAGACAATGAGCAGTTCTTC. Protein sequence: CSARRLAGVVADNEQFF. The chain links TRBV20-1 to TRBJ2-1; 10 bases are shared with TRBD2. Germline CDR1 DFQATT, CDR2 SNEGSKA (reference sequence). The junction had 12 bases not matched to a gene; V was cut back by 2 bases and J by 5 bases. The CDR3 runs to 17 residues.

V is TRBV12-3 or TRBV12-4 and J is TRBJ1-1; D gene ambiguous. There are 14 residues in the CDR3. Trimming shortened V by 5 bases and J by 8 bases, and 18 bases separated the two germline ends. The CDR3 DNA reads TGTGCCAGCAGTCTAACCCGTCGGACCACGGAAGCTTTCTTT. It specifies CASSLTRRTTEAFF.

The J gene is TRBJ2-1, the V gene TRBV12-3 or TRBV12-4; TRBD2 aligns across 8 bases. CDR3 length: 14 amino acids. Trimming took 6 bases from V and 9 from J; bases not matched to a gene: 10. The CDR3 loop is CASRYSGGWGEQFF. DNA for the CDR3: TGTGCCAGCAGATACAGCGGGGGATGGGGTGAGCAGTTCTTC.

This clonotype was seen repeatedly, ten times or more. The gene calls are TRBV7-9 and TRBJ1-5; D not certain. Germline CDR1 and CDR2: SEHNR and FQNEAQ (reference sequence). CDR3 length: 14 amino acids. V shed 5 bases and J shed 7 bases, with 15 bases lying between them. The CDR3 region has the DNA TGTGCCAGCAGCCCCGACGCGTTTGGACAGCCCCAGCATTTT. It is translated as CASSPDAFGQPQHF.

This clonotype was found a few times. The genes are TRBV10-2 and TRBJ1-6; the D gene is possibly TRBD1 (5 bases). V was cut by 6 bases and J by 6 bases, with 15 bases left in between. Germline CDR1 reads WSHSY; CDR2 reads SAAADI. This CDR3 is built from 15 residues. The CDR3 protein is CASRKGTGGNSPLHF. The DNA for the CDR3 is TGCGCCAGCAGGAAGGGGACGGGGGGTAATTCACCCCTCCACTTT.

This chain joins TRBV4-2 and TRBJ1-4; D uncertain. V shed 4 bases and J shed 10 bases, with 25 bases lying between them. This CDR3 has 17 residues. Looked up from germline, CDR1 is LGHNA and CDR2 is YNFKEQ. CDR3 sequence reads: CASSPQEFLDTRAKLFF. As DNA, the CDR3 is TGTGCCAGCAGCCCGCAAGAGTTTTTGGATACCAGAGCAAAACTGTTTTTT.

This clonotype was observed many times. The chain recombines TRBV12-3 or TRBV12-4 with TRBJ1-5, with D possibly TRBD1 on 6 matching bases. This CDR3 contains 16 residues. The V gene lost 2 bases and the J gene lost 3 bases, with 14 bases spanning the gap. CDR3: CASSLTWGRDNQPQHF. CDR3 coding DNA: TGTGCCAGCAGTTTAACATGGGGGCGCGACAATCAGCCCCAGCATTTT.

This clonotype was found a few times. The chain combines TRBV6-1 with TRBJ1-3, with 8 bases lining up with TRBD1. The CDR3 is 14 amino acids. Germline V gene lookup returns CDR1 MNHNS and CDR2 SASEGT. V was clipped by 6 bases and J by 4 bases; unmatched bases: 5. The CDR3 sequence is CASRNRGSGNTIYF. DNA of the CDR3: TGTGCCAGCAGAAACAGGGGGTCCGGAAACACCATATATTTT.